Below, 28 T cell receptor beta chains from the same sample are listed, as sequenced in a study of regulatory T cells in long-lasting Graves disease. Time point denoted: newly diagnosed GD, antithyroid drugs for less than 3 months. Scientists built the TCR library using RNA that was extracted from PBMCs. Arm-PCR with iRepertoire HTBI primers amplified the CDR3 regions for these TCR beta libraries. From the multiplex PCR reads, TCRdb called clonotypes with MiXCR, one entry per CDR3 protein. The data show some 330,000 distinct CDR3 sequences, about 11% seen once. The data also belong to a second study, concerning T cells in Graves' hyperthyroidism and ophthalmopathy.

The material was peripheral blood mononuclear cells (PBMCs), obtained at new diagnosis, from a patient treated with antithyroid drugs. Receptor source: a woman under 30 with Graves disease.

With respect to this clonotype: This probably arose from a read error, given a far larger clone one base away. The chain combines TRBV11-2 with TRBJ2-5; 8 bases line up with TRBD1. V was clipped by 5 bases and J by 1 base; unmatched bases: 6. This CDR3 is built from 15 residues. The germline V gene encodes CDR1 SGHAT and CDR2 FQNNGV. The CDR3 DNA reads TGTGCCAGCAGCCTCCGGACAGGGCTCCAAGAGACCCAGTACTTC. Translating it yields CASSLRTGLQETQYF.

This clonotype was counted ten times or more. The J gene is TRBJ2-3, the V gene TRBV12-3 or TRBV12-4, with 7 bases aligning to TRBD2. This CDR3 has 17 amino acids. V gave up 6 bases and J gave up 6 bases; unmatched junction bases: 18. The CDR3 nucleotides read TGTGCCAGCAGCCACTCCCTAGCGGTTAACGGCGGGGATACGCAGTATTTT. It yields the protein CASSHSLAVNGGDTQYF.

This clonotype was detected a few times. This clone may be a read error of a much larger clone one base away. V and J are TRBV2 and TRBJ2-3, with D possibly called TRBD1 or TRBD2 (5 bases each). Germline CDR1 is SNHLY and CDR2 is FYNNEI. The CDR3 loop spans 16 amino acids. The V gene lost 6 bases and the J gene lost 0 bases, with 16 bases spanning the gap. CDR3 nucleotide sequence: TGTGCCAGCAGAACAGACGGGGCACTGAGCACAGATACGCAGTATTTT. This sequence encodes CASRTDGALSTDTQYF.

Many counts were recorded for this clonotype. In DNA, the CDR3 is TGTGCCAGCAGCTTAAGTCGCAGGCCCTATGGCTACACCTTC. Its protein is CASSLSRRPYGYTF. This chain links TRBV7-6 with TRBJ1-2; no firm D call. The CDR3 runs 14 residues. Germline CDR1 SGHVS, CDR2 FNYEAQ. V dropped 2 bases and J dropped 4 bases, with 11 bases sitting between them.

This clonotype has more than one count but fewer than ten. The chain links TRBV6-5 to TRBJ2-2; no clear D gene. V was pared by 2 bases and J by 5 bases, with 6 bases between. This CDR3 has 13 amino acids. The V gene's germline CDR1 is MNHEY and CDR2 SVGAGI. CDR3 sequence (DNA): TGTGCCAGCAGTTACAAACAGACCGGGGAGCTGTTTTTT. This translates into CASSYKQTGELFF.

This clonotype was observed many times. The rearrangement links TRBV20-1 to TRBJ2-3; 8 nucleotides align to TRBD1. V dropped 3 bases and J dropped 2; count of bases not matched to a gene: 7. Germline CDR1 and CDR2: DFQATT and SNEGSKA (reference sequence). CDR3 size: 15 residues. CDR3 in amino acids: CSARIGDRLTDTQYF. CDR3 nucleotides: TGCAGTGCTAGGATAGGGGACAGGCTCACAGATACGCAGTATTTT.

In its sample, this clonotype was seen once. A far larger clone is off by one base, so a read error is likely. This rearrangement joins TRBV27 to TRBJ2-7; the match to TRBD2 covers 9 bases. Looked up from germline, CDR1 is MNHEY and CDR2 is SMNVEV (reference sequence). The CDR3 consists of 17 residues. The V and J ends lost 3 bases and 7 bases, in that order; junction bases with no gene match: 16. The CDR3 nucleotides are TGTGCCAGCAGTTTCTGGCTAGCGGGAAGGACGTACAATGAGCAGTACTTC. Protein: CASSFWLAGRTYNEQYF.

The table lists this clonotype with a few counts. The CDR3 nucleotides are TGTGCCAGCAGTGCCCTAAAGGCACTCTACGAGCAGTACTTC. Protein: CASSALKALYEQYF. The chain is built from TRBV25-1 and TRBJ2-7; D gene ambiguous. The CDR3 runs to 14 residues. The V gene lost 4 bases and the J gene lost 3 bases, with 13 bases spanning the gap. CDR1 is MGHDK and CDR2 is SYGVNS in the germline V gene.

The genes are TRBV6-4 and TRBJ1-5; no clear D. Trimming took 7 bases from V and 4 from J, leaving 14 bases between them. The CDR3 sequence is 14 residues long. Per germline, CDR1 MRHNA and CDR2 SNTAGT. The CDR3 DNA reads as TGTGCCAGCAAGAGTAGTCCGCAAAATCAGCCCCAGCATTTT. Its protein is CASKSSPQNQPQHF.

This clonotype was recorded at least ten times. The chain is built from TRBV10-3 and TRBJ2-1; D is perhaps TRBD2 (5 bases). From germline, CDR1 is ENHRY and CDR2 SYGVKD. This CDR3 comprises 15 residues. Deletions cut 0 bases from V and 3 bases from J, with 9 bases between. CDR3 residues: CAISESLADYNEQFF. In nucleotides, the CDR3 is TGTGCCATCAGTGAGTCTCTAGCTGACTACAATGAGCAGTTCTTC.

This clonotype was counted ten times or more. J is TRBJ2-1 and V is TRBV3-1, with unresolved D. The CDR3 consists of 13 residues. V dropped 4 bases and J dropped 8 bases, with 12 bases sitting between them. The V gene's germline CDR1 is LGHDT and CDR2 YNNKEL (reference sequence). CDR3 protein: CASSPIAVYEQFF. CDR3 in DNA: TGTGCCAGCAGCCCGATTGCTGTCTATGAGCAGTTCTTC.

In its sample, this clonotype was seen a few times. The V and J genes are TRBV11-2 and TRBJ2-7, with TRBD1 matching 7 bases. The CDR3 spans 13 residues. After removal of 5 bases from V and 3 bases from J, the junction contained 4 bases not matched to a gene. Per germline, CDR1 SGHAT and CDR2 FQNNGV. For the CDR3, the DNA is TGTGCCAGCAGCCACGACAGGGTCTACGAGCAGTACGTC. This gives the protein CASSHDRVYEQYV.

V and J are TRBV7-9 and TRBJ1-2; a weak D match, TRBD1 (6 bases). Trimming pared 1 base from V and 4 bases from J, leaving 10 bases between. Germline V CDR1 and CDR2: SEHNR, FQNEAQ (reference sequence). CDR3 size: 14 residues. This CDR3 reads CASSLGTERYGYTF. The CDR3 nucleotides read TGTGCCAGCAGCTTAGGGACAGAGCGCTATGGCTACACCTTC.

This clonotype occurred a few times. The V gene is TRBV28, the J gene TRBJ1-5; maybe TRBD1 (6 bases). Germline assignment: CDR1 MDHEN and CDR2 SYDVKM. The CDR3 runs 12 residues. The V end lost 8 bases, the J end lost 7 bases, and 12 bases lay between the germline ends. The DNA of the CDR3 is TGTGCCAGCCAGGGGTTAGGACAGCCCCAGCATTTT. Encoded protein: CASQGLGQPQHF.

The J gene is TRBJ2-7, the V gene TRBV4-1; 7 bases are a match to TRBD2. The CDR3 contains 15 residues. Unmatched junction bases numbered 10, after V lost 5 bases and J lost 3 bases. CDR1 and CDR2 (germline): MGHRA, YSYEKL. CDR3 in DNA: TGCGCCAGCAGCAACGGGGGGATGGAGGGCTACGAGCAGTACTTC. This translates into CASSNGGMEGYEQYF.

This clonotype was picked up many times. The rearrangement joins TRBV2 to TRBJ2-1; the D gene is possibly TRBD1 (6 bases). CDR1 and CDR2 (germline): SNHLY, FYNNEI. The CDR3 runs 16 residues. V dropped 2 bases and J dropped 0 bases, with 11 bases sitting between them. The CDR3, as DNA: TGTGCCAGCAGTGAACCGACAGGAAACTCCTACAATGAGCAGTTCTTC. It yields the protein CASSEPTGNSYNEQFF.

This clonotype was observed a handful of times. The V and J genes are TRBV19 and TRBJ2-3, with 7 bases fitting TRBD1. Losses at the gene ends were 3 bases for V and 0 bases for J; bases not matched to a gene: 3. The CDR3 length is 15 residues. Germline CDR1 reads LNHDA; CDR2 reads SQIVND (reference sequence). The CDR3 sequence is CASSIRGYSTDTQYF. CDR3 nucleotides: TGTGCCAGTAGTATCAGGGGGTATAGCACAGATACGCAGTATTTT. Using reference TRBV19 and TRBJ2-3 for the parts outside the CDR3, the full variable domain is DGGITQSPKYLFRKEGQNVTLSCEQNLNHDAMYWYRQDPGQGLRLIYYSQIVNDFQKGDIAEGYSVSREKKESFPLTVTSAQKNPTAFYLCASSIRGYSTDTQYFGPGTRLTVL.

This clonotype was seen many times. J is TRBJ2-7 and V is TRBV27; 11 bases map to TRBD2. The germline V gene has CDR1 MNHEY and CDR2 SMNVEV (reference sequence). This CDR3 is 16 amino acids long. V was pared by 2 bases and J by 0 bases, with 3 bases of the junction left unmatched. The CDR3, as DNA: TGTGCCAGCAGTTTACTAGCGGGAGGTAGCTCCTACGAGCAGTACTTC. It specifies CASSLLAGGSSYEQYF.

At least ten counts were recorded for this clonotype. This chain joins TRBV7-2 and TRBJ1-2; D gene unclear. The ends were cut back, 5 bases at V and 6 bases at J, with 22 bases in the middle. In germline, CDR1 is SGHTA, CDR2 FQGNSA. The CDR3 sequence is 16 residues long. The CDR3 loop is CASSAGRRPIIHGYTF. CDR3 sequence (DNA): TGTGCCAGCAGCGCTGGGAGGCGGCCCATCATCCATGGCTACACCTTC.

Comments on this clonotype: A far larger clone is one nucleotide away, so this likely arose from a read error. The chain joins TRBV11-3 to TRBJ2-5, with 9 bases aligning to TRBD2. Germline loops: CDR1 SGHNT, CDR2 YENEEA. The CDR3 totals 16 residues. Germline trimming cut 6 bases from V and 3 bases from J; bases unmatched to any gene: 11. For the CDR3, the DNA is TGTGCCAGCAGTGGGGGTAGCGGGGGCTACGAAGAGACCCAGTACTTC. Amino acid sequence: CASSGGSGGYEETQYF. The full variable domain, with the rest looked up from reference TRBV11-3 and TRBJ2-5, is EAGVVQSPRYKIIEKKQPVAFWCNPISGHNTLYWYLQNLGQGPELLIRYENEEAVDDSQLPKDRFSAERLKGVDSTLKIQPAELGDSAVYLCASSGGSGGYEETQYFGPGTRLLVL.

There are a few counts of this clonotype. The chain is built from TRBV4-3 and TRBJ2-7, with 11 bases that match TRBD1. V trimming: 0 bases; J trimming: 5 bases; junction bases outside the gene matches: 6. CDR3 length equals 16 residues. Germline CDR1 LGHNA, CDR2 YSLEER. CDR3 sequence: CASSQDHGQGANEQYF. The CDR3 DNA reads as TGCGCCAGCAGCCAAGACCACGGACAGGGGGCCAACGAGCAGTACTTC.

A word on this clonotype: A read error is the likely source, as a far larger clone sits one nucleotide away. The chain carries TRBV5-5 and TRBJ2-5, with 9 bases that match TRBD2. Germline assignment: CDR1 SGHKS and CDR2 YYEKEE (reference sequence). The CDR3 has 15 amino acids. CDR3 in DNA: TGTGCCAGCAGCTTGTTGCTAGCGGGGTACAATGAGCGGTTCTTC. This codes for CASSLLLAGYNERFF.

This clonotype has a count of ten or more. The chain is built from TRBV27 and TRBJ2-5, with D perhaps matching TRBD2 (7 bases). Germline V lookup: CDR1 MNHEY, CDR2 SMNVEV (reference sequence). Between the trimmed V and J ends, which lost 3 bases and 4 bases, there was a span of 12 bases. The CDR3 sequence is 14 residues long. CDR3 region: CASSFGRGAETQYF. The CDR3 region has the DNA TGTGCCAGCAGTTTCGGTCGGGGGGCAGAGACCCAGTACTTC.

The table lists this clonotype with a few counts. The chain links TRBV12-3 or TRBV12-4 to TRBJ2-2, with D perhaps TRBD1 (5 bases). Trimming stripped 4 bases from V and 4 bases from J, with 25 bases between. This CDR3 contains 19 residues. Here the CDR3 reads CASSSPPVSAGIRTGELFF. The CDR3 nucleotides read TGTGCCAGCAGTTCTCCACCTGTAAGTGCAGGGATTCGCACCGGGGAGCTGTTTTTT.

This CDR3 is CASKEETQYF. The CDR3 DNA reads TGTGCCAGCAAAGAAGAGACCCAGTACTTC. This rearrangement joins TRBV25-1 to TRBJ2-5; no firm D call. Per the germline V gene, CDR1 is MGHDK and CDR2 is SYGVNS. CDR3 length: 10 amino acids. V was shortened by 7 bases and J by 3 bases, with 3 bases between the two germline ends.

The rearrangement joins TRBV24-1 to TRBJ2-1; no firm D call. The CDR3 runs to 11 residues. The V end lost 4 bases, the J end lost 5 bases, and 2 bases lay between the germline ends. The V gene's germline CDR1 is KGHDR and CDR2 SFDVKD. CDR3 residues: CATSEHNEQFF. The CDR3 region has the DNA TGTGCCACCAGTGAGCACAATGAGCAGTTCTTC.

This clonotype turned up a few times. V gene TRBV6-1 combines with J gene TRBJ2-7, with TRBD1 as a possible D gene (7 bases). The V and J ends lost 7 bases and 9 bases respectively, with 19 bases between them. This CDR3 has 13 amino acids. CDR1 MNHNS and CDR2 SASEGT come from the germline V gene. The CDR3 sequence: CASTHRQGGRQYV. The DNA of the CDR3 is TGTGCCAGCACCCACCGACAGGGAGGCCGGCAGTACGTC.

This clonotype appeared many times. The chain joins TRBV12-3 or TRBV12-4 to TRBJ1-5, with D perhaps matching TRBD1 (5 bases). Trimming pared 2 bases from V and 1 base from J, leaving 12 bases between. This CDR3 is built from 16 residues. The CDR3 sequence: CASSLKGRASNQPQHF. As DNA, the CDR3 is TGTGCCAGCAGTTTAAAGGGGAGGGCGAGCAATCAGCCCCAGCATTTT.